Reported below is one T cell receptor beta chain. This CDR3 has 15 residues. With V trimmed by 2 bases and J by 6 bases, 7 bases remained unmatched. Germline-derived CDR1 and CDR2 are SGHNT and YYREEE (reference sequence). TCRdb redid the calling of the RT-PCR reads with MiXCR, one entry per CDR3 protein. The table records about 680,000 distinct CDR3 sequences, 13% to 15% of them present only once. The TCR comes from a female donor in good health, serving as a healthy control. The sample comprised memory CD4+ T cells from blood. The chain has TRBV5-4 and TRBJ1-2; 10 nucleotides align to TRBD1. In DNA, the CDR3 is TGTGCCAGCAGCTTACCGGGACAGGGGATCGATGGCTACACCTTC. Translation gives CASSLPGQGIDGYTF. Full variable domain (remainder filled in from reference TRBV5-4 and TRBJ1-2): ETGVTQSPTHLIKTRGQQVTLRCSSQSGHNTVSWYQQALGQGPQFIFQYYREEENGRGNFPPRFSGLQFPNYSSELNVNALELDDSALYLCASSLPGQGIDGYTFGSGTRLTVV.